The 32 T cell receptor beta chains presented below share a single source sample, sequenced in a study of neoadjuvant anti-PD-1 for oral cavity cancer. The repertoire was sequenced with immunoSEQ multiplex PCR; TCRdb's copy has only in-frame clones and lacks some. The profile covers 35,000 to 50,000 clones, with 75% to 80% appearing a single time and 4% to 5.5% taken by the ten largest. Time point of the sample: after neoadjuvant nivolumab, at surgical resection. This specimen consisted of PBMCs, obtained after nivolumab (anti-PD-1) treatment. The receptors originated from a person aged 35-79 years with oral cavity squamous cell carcinoma.

The sample holds one count of this clone. The chain couples TRBV30 to TRBJ1-5, with TRBD1 identical over 9 bases. V shed 6 bases, J shed 4 bases, and the junction held 4 bases outside the gene matches. This CDR3 comprises 13 residues. Per the germline V gene, CDR1 is GTSNPN and CDR2 is SVGIG (reference sequence). CDR3 in amino acids: CACGGQGNQPQHF. The CDR3, as DNA: TGTGCCTGCGGGGGACAGGGAAATCAGCCCCAGCATTTT.

The chain joins TRBV14 to TRBJ1-1; unclear D gene. Germline V gene sequence: CDR1 SGHDN, CDR2 FVKESK. This CDR3 contains 13 residues. V shed 4 bases and J shed 6 bases, with 12 bases lying between them. The CDR3 region is CASSLQMGAEAFF. In DNA form, the CDR3 reads TGTGCCAGCAGCCTGCAAATGGGCGCTGAAGCTTTCTTT. Together with reference TRBV14 and TRBJ1-1, the CDR3 gives the full variable domain: EAGVTQFPSHSVIEKGQTVTLRCDPISGHDNLYWYRRVMGKEIKFLLHFVKESKQDESGMPNNRFLAERTGGTYSTLKVQPAELEDSGVYFCASSLQMGAEAFFGQGTRLTVV.

The V call is TRBV15, the J call TRBJ2-7; weak D call: TRBD1 (6 bases). The CDR3 runs to 13 residues. Germline loops: CDR1 LNHNV, CDR2 YYDKDF (reference sequence). Deletions cut 5 bases from V and 1 base from J, with 9 bases between. The CDR3 loop reads CATSDRTSYEQYF. CDR3 bases: TGTGCCACCAGCGACAGGACTTCCTACGAGCAGTACTTC. The full variable domain, with the rest looked up from reference TRBV15 and TRBJ2-7, is DAMVIQNPRYQVTQFGKPVTLSCSQTLNHNVMYWYQQKSSQAPKLLFHYYDKDFNNEADTPDNFQSRRPNTSFCFLDIRSPGLGDTAMYLCATSDRTSYEQYFGPGTRLTVT.

The chain carries TRBV9 and TRBJ2-7; the D gene is possibly TRBD2 (5 bases). The CDR3 runs 15 residues. From germline, CDR1 is SGDLS and CDR2 YYNGEE. Trimming removed 4 bases from V and 0 bases from J, with 14 bases in between. CDR3 in DNA: TGTGCCAGCAGCTCCCTTGGCGCGGGCTCCTACGAGCAGTACTTC. Protein sequence: CASSSLGAGSYEQYF.

The genes are TRBV6-5 and TRBJ2-7; D call uncertain. This CDR3 is 14 amino acids long. The V and J ends lost 0 bases and 4 bases respectively, with 10 bases between them. The germline V gene has CDR1 MNHEY and CDR2 SVGAGI. CDR3 DNA sequence: TGTGCCAGCAGTTACTCCAGGAGAAGTTACGAGCAGTACTTC. This translates into CASSYSRRSYEQYF.

The V and J genes are TRBV28 and TRBJ2-7; D not resolved. The CDR3 loop spans 14 amino acids. Per the germline V gene, CDR1 is MDHEN and CDR2 is SYDVKM. V lost 2 bases and J 2 bases, leaving 10 bases between the germline ends. CDR3 bases: TGTGCCAGCAGTTTAGATGTGCCCCCCTACGAGCAGTACTTC. This codes for CASSLDVPPYEQYF.

The chain combines TRBV5-1 with TRBJ1-1; D uncertain. The V end was cut by 0 bases, the J end by 6 bases, with 15 bases between. CDR1 SGHRS and CDR2 YFSETQ come from the germline V gene. The CDR3 covers 15 residues. CDR3 nucleotides: TGCGCCAGCAGCTTGGGGCCAAGCCAGTTCGCTGAAGCTTTCTTT. This gives the protein CASSLGPSQFAEAFF.

This rearrangement joins TRBV29-1 to TRBJ2-7, with a weak D call TRBD1 (5 bases). V was shortened by 5 bases and J by 2 bases, with 10 bases between the two germline ends. The CDR3 loop spans 12 amino acids. The germline V gene has CDR1 SQVTM and CDR2 ANQGSEA. The CDR3, as DNA: TGCAGCGTTAGGCAGGGCCCCTACGAGCAGTACTTC. Its protein product is CSVRQGPYEQYF.

The chain links TRBV5-1 to TRBJ2-7, with 9 positions matching TRBD1. The V segment lost 6 bases and the J segment 2 bases; nucleotides outside the gene matches: 6. Germline loops: CDR1 SGHRS, CDR2 YFSETQ. The CDR3 sequence is 14 residues long. CDR3 sequence (DNA): TGCGCCAGCACCGTGACAGGGGGAACCTACGAGCAGTACTTC. It translates to CASTVTGGTYEQYF.

This clone occurred once. The J gene is TRBJ1-2, the V gene TRBV29-1; tentative D call: TRBD1 (5 bases). Between the trimmed V and J ends, which lost 2 bases and 5 bases, there was a span of 15 bases. The CDR3 runs to 14 residues. Germline assignment: CDR1 SQVTM and CDR2 ANQGSEA. The CDR3, as DNA: TGCAGCGTTGAAACGGGGTCATGGGGGTATGGCTACACCTTC. It codes for CSVETGSWGYGYTF.

This clone was picked up one time. This chain links TRBV7-2 with TRBJ1-5; 8 bases align to TRBD1. Losses at the gene ends were 5 bases for V and 6 bases for J; bases not matched to a gene: 9. The CDR3 length is 15 residues. CDR1 and CDR2 (germline): SGHTA, FQGNSA. In nucleotides, the CDR3 is TGTGCCAGCAGCACCGACAGGGGCGGAGGTCAGCCCCAGCATTTT. Translation gives CASSTDRGGGQPQHF.

The J gene is TRBJ1-1, the V gene TRBV5-4; D may be TRBD1 (5 bases). CDR1 is SGHNT, CDR2 YYREEE, per germline (reference sequence). The CDR3 is 14 residues long. With 4 bases removed from V and 7 bases from J, the gap between germline ends came to 17 bases. The CDR3 reads CASSEFTRDREAFF. The CDR3 DNA is TGTGCCAGCAGCGAATTCACCCGGGACCGTGAAGCTTTCTTT. Full variable domain (outside the CDR3, taken from reference TRBV5-4 and TRBJ1-1): ETGVTQSPTHLIKTRGQQVTLRCSSQSGHNTVSWYQQALGQGPQFIFQYYREEENGRGNFPPRFSGLQFPNYSSELNVNALELDDSALYLCASSEFTRDREAFFGQGTRLTVV.

The chain recombines TRBV29-1 with TRBJ2-3; D is tentatively TRBD1 or TRBD2 (5 bases each). The CDR3 length is 11 residues. Germline V gives CDR1 SQVTM, CDR2 ANQGSEA. Trimming took off 3 bases at V and 6 bases at J, with 7 bases between the two ends. CDR3 protein: CSVDWGDTQYF. The CDR3 DNA reads TGCAGCGTTGATTGGGGGGATACGCAGTATTTT.

The V and J genes are TRBV19 and TRBJ1-1; 8 bases are shared with TRBD1. Germline CDR1 LNHDA, CDR2 SQIVND (reference sequence). There are 11 residues in the CDR3. J was trimmed by 5 bases and V by 10 bases; bases with no gene match: 3. This CDR3 reads CATRQGTEAFF. The CDR3 nucleotides are TGTGCCACCAGACAGGGGACTGAAGCTTTCTTT. Based on the CDR3 plus reference TRBV19 and TRBJ1-1, the full variable domain is DGGITQSPKYLFRKEGQNVTLSCEQNLNHDAMYWYRQDPGQGLRLIYYSQIVNDFQKGDIAEGYSVSREKKESFPLTVTSAQKNPTAFYLCATRQGTEAFFGQGTRLTVV.

J is TRBJ2-1 and V is TRBV2; TRBD2 matches 8 bases. Germline V gene data show CDR1 as SNHLY and CDR2 as FYNNEI. J lost 5 bases, V lost 5 bases, and 8 bases had no gene match. The CDR3 loop spans 15 amino acids. Here the CDR3 reads CASSFSGTTHNEQFF. CDR3 sequence (DNA): TGTGCCAGCAGTTTTAGCGGGACAACTCACAATGAGCAGTTCTTC.

This sequence joins TRBV5-6 and TRBJ1-1, with D unclear. Trimming stripped 3 bases from V and 5 bases from J, with 14 bases between. Germline V lookup: CDR1 SGHDT, CDR2 YYEEEE. The CDR3 loop spans 14 amino acids. This CDR3 is CASSWRATGTEAFF. CDR3 coding DNA: TGTGCCAGCAGCTGGCGGGCAACGGGAACTGAAGCTTTCTTT.

The chain links TRBV10-1 to TRBJ1-2, with no clear D. V lost 0 bases, J lost 5 bases, and 7 bases lay in between. This CDR3 region has 13 residues. Germline CDR1 and CDR2: WNHNN and SYGVQD (reference sequence). This CDR3 reads CASSESYSYGYTF. The CDR3 nucleotides are TGCGCCAGCAGTGAGTCGTACAGTTATGGCTACACCTTC.

The V gene is TRBV6-5, the J gene TRBJ2-2, with no clear D. Looked up from germline, CDR1 is MNHEY and CDR2 is SVGAGI. The CDR3 extends over 14 amino acids. V lost 4 bases, J lost 5 bases, and 11 bases lay in between. The CDR3 nucleotides read TGTGCCAGCAGTTCCCAGGCCCGGACCGGGGAGCTGTTTTTT. This encodes CASSSQARTGELFF.

The V and J genes are TRBV6-5 and TRBJ1-1, with TRBD1 matching over 7 bases. CDR1 MNHEY and CDR2 SVGAGI come from the germline V gene. The CDR3 has 14 residues. Unmatched junction bases numbered 8, after V lost 0 bases and J lost 10 bases. The CDR3 here is CASSYSGPTGPAFF. CDR3 DNA: TGTGCCAGCAGTTACTCGGGGCCGACAGGGCCAGCTTTCTTT.

The chain carries TRBV4-1 and TRBJ1-2; maybe TRBD1 (5 bases). V was shortened by 9 bases and J by 4 bases, with 15 bases between the two germline ends. Germline CDR1 reads MGHRA; CDR2 reads YSYEKL. The CDR3 consists of 13 residues. The CDR3 spells CASSGEQGYGYTF. The DNA of the CDR3 is TGCGCCAGTTCAGGCGAGCAGGGCTATGGCTACACCTTC.

This clone was counted a few times. V is TRBV5-1 and J is TRBJ2-3; D possibly uses TRBD1 or TRBD2 (5 bases each). Germline CDR1 is SGHRS and CDR2 is YFSETQ. The CDR3 spans 15 residues. V lost 3 bases, J lost 0 bases, and 11 bases lay in between. CDR3 region: CASSWGSTSTDTQYF. The CDR3 bases are TGCGCCAGCAGCTGGGGGTCTACGAGCACAGATACGCAGTATTTT.

The chain carries TRBV10-1 and TRBJ2-1; the D is unclear. The CDR3 spans 15 residues. Germline values: CDR1 WNHNN, CDR2 SYGVQD (reference sequence). The V end lost 4 bases, the J end lost 0 bases, and 10 bases lay between the germline ends. The DNA for the CDR3 is TGCGCCAGCAGTGTAGCAGTGAGCTCCTACAATGAGCAGTTCTTC. Translated, it gives CASSVAVSSYNEQFF.

The chain links TRBV15 to TRBJ2-1; tentatively, D is TRBD1 or TRBD2 (6 bases each). Trimming stripped 0 bases from V and 5 bases from J, with 20 bases between. CDR1 is LNHNV and CDR2 is YYDKDF in the germline V gene (reference sequence). The CDR3 length is 18 residues. CDR3 sequence reads: CATSRDQGGLGENNEQFF. CDR3 nucleotides: TGTGCCACCAGCAGAGATCAAGGGGGGCTGGGGGAAAACAATGAGCAGTTCTTC.

The J gene is TRBJ1-5, the V gene TRBV6-1; D is perhaps TRBD1 (6 bases). The CDR3 consists of 15 residues. CDR1 is MNHNS, CDR2 SASEGT, per germline. V lost 5 bases and J lost 0, with 11 bases in between. CDR3 protein: CASSLYRDSNQPQHF. The CDR3 DNA follows: TGTGCCAGCAGTCTTTACAGGGATAGCAATCAGCCCCAGCATTTT.

This chain joins TRBV20-1 and TRBJ2-7; D is unclear. This CDR3 region has 10 residues. Germline CDR1 reads DFQATT; CDR2 reads SNEGSKA (reference sequence). Deletions cut 4 bases from V and 5 bases from J, with 6 bases between. The CDR3 DNA sequence: TGCAGTGCTATCCGGAACGAGCAGTACTTC. It encodes CSAIRNEQYF.

The chain uses TRBV7-6 and TRBJ1-4, with D maybe TRBD1 (5 bases). Trimming pared 4 bases from V and 8 bases from J, leaving 14 bases between. Germline V gives CDR1 SGHVS, CDR2 FNYEAQ. The CDR3 extends over 14 amino acids. The CDR3 region is CASSSLGQGEKLFF. The DNA of the CDR3 is TGTGCCAGCAGCTCCCTCGGACAAGGAGAAAAACTGTTTTTT.

This clone came up a few times. Written as DNA, the CDR3 is TGCGCCAGCAGCTTGGAGTGGGACCAAGAGACCCAGTACTTC. Translated, it gives CASSLEWDQETQYF. This chain uses TRBV5-1 with TRBJ2-5; D is ambiguous. V lost 0 bases and J 0 bases, leaving 6 bases between the germline ends. The CDR3 extends over 14 amino acids. Per the germline V gene, CDR1 is SGHRS and CDR2 is YFSETQ. Based on the CDR3 plus reference TRBV5-1 and TRBJ2-5, the full variable domain is KAGVTQTPRYLIKTRGQQVTLSCSPISGHRSVSWYQQTPGQGLQFLFEYFSETQRNKGNFPGRFSGRQFSNSRSEMNVSTLELGDSALYLCASSLEWDQETQYFGPGTRLLVL.

The chain combines TRBV28 with TRBJ2-2; D gene ambiguous. This CDR3 has 10 residues. Per germline, CDR1 MDHEN and CDR2 SYDVKM. Trimming took 3 bases from V and 13 from J, leaving 6 bases between them. CDR3 sequence: CASSFRALFF. The CDR3 nucleotides are TGTGCCAGCAGTTTCCGGGCGCTGTTTTTT.

V usage is TRBV5-1 and J usage is TRBJ1-1; 8 nucleotides agree with TRBD1. Germline V CDR1 and CDR2: SGHRS, YFSETQ. Trimming at V came to 0 bases and at J to 5 bases, leaving 6 bases not matched to a gene. The CDR3 is 15 residues long. The CDR3 protein is CASSLVGRGQTEAFF. DNA for the CDR3: TGCGCCAGCAGCTTGGTCGGCAGGGGGCAGACTGAAGCTTTCTTT.

The chain recombines TRBV6-5 with TRBJ1-6; D is possibly TRBD1 (5 bases). CDR3 length: 14 amino acids. From germline, CDR1 is MNHEY and CDR2 SVGAGI. V lost 1 base to trimming and J lost 8 bases, with 9 bases between them. The chain's CDR3 is CASSYFTGDSPLHF. CDR3 nucleotides: TGTGCCAGCAGTTACTTTACAGGCGATTCACCCCTCCACTTT.

The chain uses TRBV6-6 and TRBJ2-6, with D unresolved. Germline CDR1 reads MNHNY; CDR2 reads SVGAGI (reference sequence). Trimming removed 1 base from V and 2 bases from J, with 3 bases in between. The CDR3 runs to 14 residues. CDR3 bases: TGTGCCAGCAGTTACTGGCCTGGGGCCAACGTCCTGACTTTC. The encoded protein is CASSYWPGANVLTF.

J is TRBJ1-2 and V is TRBV9, with D hard to call. This CDR3 has 13 amino acids. V was trimmed by 0 bases and J by 4 bases, leaving 7 bases between them. CDR1 is SGDLS and CDR2 is YYNGEE in the germline V gene. The CDR3 here is CASSVDGIYGYTF. The DNA for the CDR3 is TGTGCCAGCAGCGTAGACGGGATCTATGGCTACACCTTC.